This T cell receptor (beta chain) was recorded in a study of cytomegalovirus exposure and HLA in healthy donors. Study-wide findings and caveats: Usually a TCR sequence was rare, but some public TCRs were found in many donors. Reports indicated that the classifier achieved high specificity and sensitivity in diagnosing cytomegalovirus status. It was about 150 TCR beta chains that were listed as cytomegalovirus-associated.

These donors were members of the roughly 130-subject validation cohort, a group separate from the roughly 670-subject first cohort. Trimming removed 2 bases from V and 4 bases from J; junction bases left unmatched: 5. The germline V gene has CDR1 MNHNY and CDR2 SVGAGI (reference sequence). This CDR3 comprises 15 residues. About this clone itself: Its antigen is undetermined.

The assay was immunoSEQ multiplex PCR, and TCRdb's table has in-frame clones only and misses some. The data contain over 90,000 clones, about 95% of them singletons. The rearrangement uses TRBV6-6 and TRBJ1-3, with 7 bases fitting TRBD1. This sequence originates from a young woman in good health and CMV-seronegative. The sequencing sample was made of PBMCs. The CDR3 DNA follows: TGTGCCAGCAGTTACGGGGACAGCCCGGGAAACACCATATATTTT. It specifies CASSYGDSPGNTIYF.